Listed here are 22 T cell receptor beta chains from one sample, sequenced in a study of tumor-infiltrating lymphocytes in primary liver carcinoma. Without any cell sorting, about 20-31 mg of bulk tissue yielded co-extracted RNA and DNA. With 500 ng total RNA as template and a constant-region primer, TCR beta cDNA was made. Libraries of TCR beta came from three nested multiplex PCR rounds with slightly modified ARM-PCR. The first two PCR rounds used TRBV1-TRBV30 primers with a Cbeta primer, approximately 9 cycles each. TCRdb itself ran the multiplex PCR reads through MiXCR, one entry per CDR3 protein. The sample lists around 120,000 distinct CDR3 sequences, 55% to 75% occurring once. The sequenced material came from liver tumor tissue from sampling region 1. The subset here: tumor region T1, superior pole. These receptors all come from a woman in her sixties or seventies with primary liver carcinoma and hepatitis B virus infection.

This clonotype has a count of ten or more. This chain links TRBV12-3 or TRBV12-4 with TRBJ2-1, with 8 bases fitting TRBD2. Unmatched junction bases numbered 9, after V lost 7 bases and J lost 7 bases. The CDR3 spans 14 residues. The CDR3: CASKTGTRVNEQFF. CDR3 coding DNA: TGTGCCAGCAAGACCGGGACTAGAGTGAATGAGCAGTTCTTC.

This clonotype is medium-sized within its sample. The rearrangement links TRBV11-2 to TRBJ1-4, with D perhaps TRBD1 (6 bases). Germline V gene lookup returns CDR1 SGHAT and CDR2 FQNNGV. V lost 4 bases to trimming and J lost 8 bases, with 14 bases between them. This CDR3 has 14 residues. CDR3 amino acids: CASSSPTGKEKLFF. The DNA of the CDR3 is TGTGCCAGCAGCTCCCCGACAGGAAAGGAAAAACTGTTTTTT.

The CDR3 reads CANSYSGGRNNEQFF. Here the CDR3 DNA reads TGTGCCAATAGTTACTCCGGCGGTAGAAACAATGAGCAGTTCTTC. V gene TRBV6-6 combines with J gene TRBJ2-1; no clear D. Trimming removed 10 bases from V and 5 bases from J, with 21 bases in between. From germline, CDR1 is MNHNY and CDR2 SVGAGI (reference sequence). This CDR3 contains 15 residues.

In its sample, this clonotype was seen many times. This chain connects TRBV6-1 to TRBJ2-3; D is possibly TRBD1 (8 bases). V lost 6 bases to trimming and J lost 2 bases, with 12 bases between them. Per the germline V gene, CDR1 is MNHNS and CDR2 is SASEGT. The CDR3 runs 14 residues. The CDR3 is CASRQGGDTDTQYF. CDR3 sequence (DNA): TGTGCCAGCAGACAGGGGGGGGACACAGATACGCAGTATTTT.

For this clonotype: One end of the junction does not line up with germline, which may come from a read error. The genes are TRBV11-2 and TRBJ2-2, with 7 bases that match TRBD2. This CDR3 region has 20 residues. Per the germline V gene, CDR1 is SGHAT and CDR2 is FQNNGV. The CDR3 coding sequence is TGTGCCAGCAGCACCCTATCCAGGACCCGACTAGCATTGAACATCGGGGAGCTGTTTTTT. This gives the protein CASSTLSRTRLALNIGELFF.

With regard to this clonotype: A much larger clone lies one base from this, so it may be a read error. CDR3 coding DNA: TGTGCCAGCTGTTTAATGGGGCAGGGCACCGGGGAGCTGTTTTTT. Its translation: CASCLMGQGTGELFF. The chain couples TRBV12-3 or TRBV12-4 to TRBJ2-2; tentative D call: TRBD1 (5 bases). The CDR3 has 15 amino acids.

Comment on this clonotype: One end of the junction is discordant with germline, which a read error may explain. The chain employs TRBV7-9 and TRBJ2-2; 15 nucleotides agree with TRBD2. Germline CDR1 SEHNR, CDR2 FQNEAQ (reference sequence). The CDR3 runs to 15 residues. CDR3 protein: CTSRGLAGGAGELFF. DNA for the CDR3: TGTACCAGCAGGGGACTAGCGGGAGGTGCAGGGGAGCTGTTCTTT.

The V gene is TRBV29-1, the J gene TRBJ2-5; D remains ambiguous. The length of the CDR3 is 13 residues. Looked up from germline, CDR1 is SQVTM and CDR2 is ANQGSEA. The CDR3 spells CYIFRSGLETQYF. The CDR3 DNA reads as TGCTACATCTTCAGATCGGGCTTGGAGACCCAGTACTTC.

In the case of this clonotype: A much larger clone differs by one base, so this may be a read error. V usage is TRBV12-3 or TRBV12-4 and J usage is TRBJ1-1; D is unresolved. V lost 5 bases and J 6 bases, leaving 16 bases between the germline ends. CDR3 length: 14 residues. The DNA for the CDR3 is TGTGCCAGCAGTGGGATTGTCGCGGCCGCTGAAGCTTTCTTT. Translation gives CASSGIVAAAEAFF.

Remarks on this clonotype: This likely comes from a read error, as the CDR3 has no conserved phenylalanine or tryptophan at its end. The DNA is left out, because the CDR3 cannot be placed on it with certainty; the CDR3 is given as TCRdb lists it. The V gene is TRBV11-2, the J gene TRBJ2-3. The germline CDR1 and CDR2 sequences are SGHAT and FQNNGV. With termini counted, the CDR3 has 13 amino acids. The CDR3 region is CASSLDRGDTLYS.

Worth noting for this clonotype: This may arise from a read error, as a much more abundant clone is one base away. The genes are TRBV6-5 and TRBJ2-5; 8 bases are a match to TRBD1. Germline CDR1 is MNHEY and CDR2 is SVGAGI. This CDR3 is 14 amino acids long. The CDR3 nucleotides are TGTGCCAGCAGTCGCGGACAGGGTGGGAAGACCAAGTACTTC. Its translation: CASSRGQGGKTKYF.

As concerns this clonotype: It may be a read error: a sequence one base away is much more abundant. The rearrangement joins TRBV5-5 to TRBJ2-1; 11 nucleotides agree with TRBD2. This CDR3 spans 16 amino acids. From germline, CDR1 is SGHKS and CDR2 YYEKEE (reference sequence). The ends lost 4 bases at V and 2 bases at J; junction bases unmatched: 5. In DNA form, the CDR3 reads TGTGCCAGCAGCCCGAATAGCGGGAGGGCCTACAATGAGCAGTTCTTC. Translation gives CASSPNSGRAYNEQFF.

As to this clonotype: A clone one base away is much larger, so this may be a read error. The CDR3 loop reads CASRDVNTEAFF. CDR3 bases: TGTGCCAGTAGAGACGTGAACACTGAAGCTTTCTTT. The chain carries TRBV19 and TRBJ1-1; no reliable D call. Trimming left V 6 bases short and J 0 bases short, with 5 bases between. In germline, CDR1 is LNHDA, CDR2 SQIVND (reference sequence). The CDR3 length is 12 residues.

About this clonotype: Because the CDR3 is missing its conserved closing phenylalanine or tryptophan, this is likely a read error. The chain has TRBV7-8 and TRBJ2-1; 11 bases map to TRBD2. The junction had 9 bases not matched to a gene; V was cut back by 4 bases and J by 7 bases. CDR1 SGHVS and CDR2 FQNEAQ come from the germline V gene. The CDR3 runs 16 residues. CDR3 nucleotides: TGTGCCAGCAGCTCCAGCGTTAGCGGGAGGGTGAATGAGCAGTTCATC. This encodes CASSSSVSGRVNEQFI.

Regarding this clonotype: A junction end diverges from the germline sequence, so it may reflect a read error. The chain is built from TRBV6-2 or TRBV6-3 and TRBJ2-1, with 7 bases identical to TRBD2. Germline assignment: CDR1 MNHEY and CDR2 SVGEGT. CDR3 length: 17 residues. The CDR3 region is CASSYSVGGSSYNEQIF. CDR3 DNA: TGTGCCAGCAGTTACTCCGTTGGCGGGAGTTCCTACAATGAGCAGATCTTC.

Notes on this clonotype: A read error may produce the germline difference seen at one junction end. The gene calls are TRBV6-1 and TRBJ2-7; a possible D gene is TRBD2 (6 bases). The CDR3 extends over 14 amino acids. Germline V gene lookup returns CDR1 MNHNS and CDR2 SASEGT. CDR3 region: CDSSDYGGSYEQYF. As DNA, the CDR3 is TGTGACAGCAGTGACTATGGAGGGAGCTACGAGCAATACTTC.

Turning to this clonotype: One end of the junction does not line up with germline, which may come from a read error. The chain couples TRBV11-2 to TRBJ2-7; TRBD1 matches 7 bases. Germline V gene sequence: CDR1 SGHAT, CDR2 FQNNGV. The CDR3 is made up of 15 amino acids. The CDR3 is CASSLGTGGTYKQYF. In DNA form, the CDR3 reads TGTGCCAGCAGCTTAGGGACAGGCGGAACCTACAAGCAGTACTTC.

As concerns this clonotype: As the CDR3 is not closed by the conserved phenylalanine or tryptophan, this likely results from a read error. The rearrangement uses TRBV20-1 and TRBJ1-5; D gene unclear. CDR1 is DFQATT and CDR2 is SNEGSKA in the germline V gene (reference sequence). This CDR3 is 13 amino acids long. Trimming took off 0 bases at V and 5 bases at J, with 8 bases between the two ends. This CDR3 reads CSARDVVDQPQHL. CDR3 DNA: TGCAGTGCTAGAGATGTGGTCGATCAGCCCCAGCATCTT.

This clonotype appeared many times. V and J are TRBV11-2 and TRBJ1-2; D is unclear. This CDR3 region has 14 residues. Germline-derived CDR1 and CDR2 are SGHAT and FQNNGV. V lost 0 bases, J lost 4 bases, and 9 bases lay in between. The CDR3 bases are TGTGCCAGCAGCTTAGACGGGCCGCTCTATGGCTACACCTTC. This sequence encodes CASSLDGPLYGYTF.

This clonotype appeared many times. The V and J genes are TRBV7-9 and TRBJ2-7; D call uncertain. V lost 2 bases to trimming and J lost 2 bases, with 1 base between them. The CDR3 is 11 residues long. Germline V gene sequence: CDR1 SEHNR, CDR2 FQNEAQ (reference sequence). The CDR3 spells CASSLTYEQYF. The DNA for the CDR3 is TGTGCCAGCAGCTTAACCTACGAGCAGTACTTC.

As regards this clonotype: A much bigger clone sits one base away, suggesting this may be a read error. This sequence joins TRBV6-5 and TRBJ1-1; D is undetermined. The V and J ends lost 5 bases and 2 bases respectively, with 9 bases between them. This CDR3 contains 13 residues. The V gene's germline CDR1 is MNHEY and CDR2 SVGAGI. Here the CDR3 reads CASSPKGNTEAFF. CDR3 DNA: TGTGCCAGCAGTCCCAAGGGAAACACTGAAGCTTTCTTT.

This clonotype was recorded a few times. V and J are TRBV5-1 and TRBJ2-3; D not certain. CDR1 and CDR2 (germline): SGHRS, YFSETQ. CDR3 length: 15 residues. Trimming removed 0 bases from V and 1 base from J, with 9 bases in between. CDR3 loop: CASSLAVEGTDTQYF. In DNA form, the CDR3 reads TGCGCCAGCAGCTTGGCGGTCGAAGGCACAGATACGCAGTATTTT.